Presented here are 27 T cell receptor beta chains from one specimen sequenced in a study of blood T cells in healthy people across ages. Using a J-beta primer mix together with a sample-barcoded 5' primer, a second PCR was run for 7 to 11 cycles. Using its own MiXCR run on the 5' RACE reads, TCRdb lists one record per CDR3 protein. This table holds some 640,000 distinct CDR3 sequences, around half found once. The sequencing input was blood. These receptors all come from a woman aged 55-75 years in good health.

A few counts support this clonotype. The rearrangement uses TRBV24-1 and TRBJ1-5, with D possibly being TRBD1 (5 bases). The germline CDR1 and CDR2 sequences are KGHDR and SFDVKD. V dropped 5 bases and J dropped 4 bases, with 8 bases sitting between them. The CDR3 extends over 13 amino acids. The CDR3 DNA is TGTGCCACCAGTGCACAGGCTAATCAGCCCCAGCATTTT. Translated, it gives CATSAQANQPQHF.

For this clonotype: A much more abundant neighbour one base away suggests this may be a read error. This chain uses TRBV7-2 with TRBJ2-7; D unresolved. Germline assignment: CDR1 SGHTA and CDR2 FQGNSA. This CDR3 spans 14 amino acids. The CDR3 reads CASSVAHGSYEQYF. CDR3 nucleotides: TGTGCCAGCAGCGTAGCCCACGGATCCTACGAGCAGTACTTC.

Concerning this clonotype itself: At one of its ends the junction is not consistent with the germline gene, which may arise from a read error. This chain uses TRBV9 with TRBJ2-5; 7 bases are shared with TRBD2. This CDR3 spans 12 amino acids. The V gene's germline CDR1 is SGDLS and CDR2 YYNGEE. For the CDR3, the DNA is TGTGCCAGTAGCGGGTTAAGCAATGAGCAGTACTTC. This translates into CASSGLSNEQYF.

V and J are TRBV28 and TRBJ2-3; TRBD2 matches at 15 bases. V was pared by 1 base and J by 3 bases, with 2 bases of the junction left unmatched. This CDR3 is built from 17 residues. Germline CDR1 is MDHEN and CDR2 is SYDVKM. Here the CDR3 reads CASSLSGTSGRTDTQYF. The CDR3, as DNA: TGTGCCAGCAGTTTATCAGGGACTAGCGGGAGGACAGATACGCAGTATTTT.

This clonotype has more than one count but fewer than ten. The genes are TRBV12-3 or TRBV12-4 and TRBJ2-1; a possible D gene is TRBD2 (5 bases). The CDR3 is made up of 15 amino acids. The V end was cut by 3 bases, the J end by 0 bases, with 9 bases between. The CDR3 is CASSLRAGSYNEQFF. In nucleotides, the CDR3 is TGTGCCAGCAGTTTGAGGGCAGGCTCCTACAATGAGCAGTTCTTC.

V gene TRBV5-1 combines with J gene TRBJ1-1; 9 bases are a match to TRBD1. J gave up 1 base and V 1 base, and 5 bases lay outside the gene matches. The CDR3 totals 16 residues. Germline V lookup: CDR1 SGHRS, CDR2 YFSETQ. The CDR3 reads CASSLNRQGGNTEAFF. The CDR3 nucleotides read TGCGCCAGCAGCTTGAATAGACAGGGGGGGAACACTGAAGCTTTCTTT. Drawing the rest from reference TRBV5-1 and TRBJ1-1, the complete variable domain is KAGVTQTPRYLIKTRGQQVTLSCSPISGHRSVSWYQQTPGQGLQFLFEYFSETQRNKGNFPGRFSGRQFSNSRSEMNVSTLELGDSALYLCASSLNRQGGNTEAFFGQGTRLTVV.

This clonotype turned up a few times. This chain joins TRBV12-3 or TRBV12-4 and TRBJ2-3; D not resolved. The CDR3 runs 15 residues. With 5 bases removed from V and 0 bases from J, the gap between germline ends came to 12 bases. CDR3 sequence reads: CASSLRPASTDTQYF. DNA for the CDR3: TGTGCCAGCAGTCTAAGACCGGCCAGCACAGATACGCAGTATTTT.

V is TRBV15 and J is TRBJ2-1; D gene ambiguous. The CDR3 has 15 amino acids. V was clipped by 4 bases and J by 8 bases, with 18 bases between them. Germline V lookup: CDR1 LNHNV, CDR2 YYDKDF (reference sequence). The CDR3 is CATSNGYPHRDEQFF. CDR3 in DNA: TGTGCCACCAGCAACGGGTATCCTCATCGAGATGAGCAGTTCTTC.

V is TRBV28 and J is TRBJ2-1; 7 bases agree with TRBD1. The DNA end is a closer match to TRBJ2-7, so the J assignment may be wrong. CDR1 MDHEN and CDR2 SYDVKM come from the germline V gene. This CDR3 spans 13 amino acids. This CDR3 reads CASSSTGLHEQYF. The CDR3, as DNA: TGTGCCAGCAGTTCGACAGGGCTTCACGAGCAGTACTTC.

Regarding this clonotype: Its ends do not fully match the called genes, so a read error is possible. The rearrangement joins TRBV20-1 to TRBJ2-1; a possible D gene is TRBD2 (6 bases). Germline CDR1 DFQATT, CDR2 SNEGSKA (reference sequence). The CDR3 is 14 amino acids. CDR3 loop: CSASSGYSYNEQFF. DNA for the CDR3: TGTAGTGCTAGTAGCGGTTACTCCTACAATGAGCAGTTCTTC.

The CDR3 sequence is CASSDSNRPYNEQFF. The CDR3 nucleotides read TGTGCCAGCAGTGACTCGAATAGGCCCTACAATGAGCAGTTCTTC. The chain recombines TRBV6-4 with TRBJ2-1; D gene ambiguous. V was clipped by 0 bases and J by 2 bases, with 8 bases between them. Germline values: CDR1 MRHNA, CDR2 SNTAGT. The CDR3 consists of 15 residues.

In DNA, the CDR3 is TGCAGCGTTTTTCCACTATCCGGTGGCTACACCTTC. This codes for CSVFPLSGGYTF. The rearrangement links TRBV29-1 to TRBJ1-2; D remains unclear. CDR3 length equals 12 residues. Trimming removed 5 bases at V and 7 bases at J, with 14 bases between. Germline V gene lookup returns CDR1 SQVTM and CDR2 ANQGSEA.

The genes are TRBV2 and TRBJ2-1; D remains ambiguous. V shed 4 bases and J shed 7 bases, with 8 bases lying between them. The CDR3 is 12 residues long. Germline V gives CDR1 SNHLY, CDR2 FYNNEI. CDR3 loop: CASSGQNNEQFF. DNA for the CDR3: TGTGCCAGCAGTGGGCAAAATAATGAGCAGTTCTTC.

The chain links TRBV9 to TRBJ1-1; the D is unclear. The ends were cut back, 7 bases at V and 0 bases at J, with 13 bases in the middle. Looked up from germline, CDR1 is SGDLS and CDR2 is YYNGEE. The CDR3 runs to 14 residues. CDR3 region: CASGEQPLNTEAFF. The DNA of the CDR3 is TGTGCCAGCGGGGAACAGCCATTGAACACTGAAGCTTTCTTT.

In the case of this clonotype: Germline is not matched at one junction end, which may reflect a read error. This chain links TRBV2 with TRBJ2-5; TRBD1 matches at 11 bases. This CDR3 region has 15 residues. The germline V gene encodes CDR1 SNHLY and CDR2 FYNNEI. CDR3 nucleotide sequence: TGCGCCAGCAGACCCCAAGGACAGGGGGCAAGAGAGCAGTACTTC. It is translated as CASRPQGQGAREQYF.

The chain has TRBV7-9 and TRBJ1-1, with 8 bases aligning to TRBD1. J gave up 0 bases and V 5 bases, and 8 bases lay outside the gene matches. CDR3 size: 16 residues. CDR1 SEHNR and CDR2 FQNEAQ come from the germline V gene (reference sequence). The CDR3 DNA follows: TGTGCCAGCAGCGTCGACAGGGGACACATGAACACTGAAGCTTTCTTT. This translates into CASSVDRGHMNTEAFF.

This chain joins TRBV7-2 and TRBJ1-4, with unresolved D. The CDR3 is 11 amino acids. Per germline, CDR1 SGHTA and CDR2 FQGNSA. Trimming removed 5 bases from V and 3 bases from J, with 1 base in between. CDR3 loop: CASSANEKLFF. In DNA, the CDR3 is TGTGCCAGCAGCGCTAATGAAAAACTGTTTTTT.

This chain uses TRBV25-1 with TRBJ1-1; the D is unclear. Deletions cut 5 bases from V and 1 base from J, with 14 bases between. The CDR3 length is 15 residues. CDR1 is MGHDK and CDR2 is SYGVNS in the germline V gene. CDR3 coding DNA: TGTGCCAGCAGTTCATTAAAGGGAGGGAACACTGAAGCTTTCTTT. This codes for CASSSLKGGNTEAFF.

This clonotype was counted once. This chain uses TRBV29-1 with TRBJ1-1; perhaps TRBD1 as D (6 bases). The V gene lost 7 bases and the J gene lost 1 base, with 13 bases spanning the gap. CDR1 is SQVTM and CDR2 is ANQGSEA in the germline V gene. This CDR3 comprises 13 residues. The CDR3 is CSASPTGNTEAFF. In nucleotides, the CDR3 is TGCAGCGCGAGCCCGACAGGGAACACTGAAGCTTTCTTT.

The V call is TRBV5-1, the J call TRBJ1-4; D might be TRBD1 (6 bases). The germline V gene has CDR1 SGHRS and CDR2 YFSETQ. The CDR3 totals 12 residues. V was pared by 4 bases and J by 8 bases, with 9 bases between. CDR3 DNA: TGCGCCAGCAGCGAGGACAGAGAAAAACTGTTTTTT. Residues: CASSEDREKLFF.

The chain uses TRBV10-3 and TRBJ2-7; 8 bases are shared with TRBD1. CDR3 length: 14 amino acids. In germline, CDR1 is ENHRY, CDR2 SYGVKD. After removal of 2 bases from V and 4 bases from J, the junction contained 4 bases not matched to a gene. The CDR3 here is CAISEKTGVYEQYF. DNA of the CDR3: TGTGCCATCAGTGAGAAGACAGGGGTTTACGAGCAGTACTTC.

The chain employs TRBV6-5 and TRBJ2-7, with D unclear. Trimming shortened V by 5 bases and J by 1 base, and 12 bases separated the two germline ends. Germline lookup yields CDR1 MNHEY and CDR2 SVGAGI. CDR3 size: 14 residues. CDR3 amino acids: CASSNIGPSYEQYF. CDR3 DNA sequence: TGTGCCAGCAGTAATATCGGTCCTTCCTACGAGCAGTACTTC.

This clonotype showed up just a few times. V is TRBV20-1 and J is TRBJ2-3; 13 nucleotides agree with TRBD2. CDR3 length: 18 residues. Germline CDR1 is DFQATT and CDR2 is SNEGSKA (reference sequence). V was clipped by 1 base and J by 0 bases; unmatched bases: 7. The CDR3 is CSARGGTSGKTSTDTQYF. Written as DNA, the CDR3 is TGCAGTGCTAGAGGGGGGACTAGCGGGAAAACTAGCACAGATACGCAGTATTTT.

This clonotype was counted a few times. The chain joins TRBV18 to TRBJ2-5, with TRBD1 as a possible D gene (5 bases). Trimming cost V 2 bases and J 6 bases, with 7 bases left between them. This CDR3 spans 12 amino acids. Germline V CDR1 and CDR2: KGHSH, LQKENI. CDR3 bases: TGTGCCAGCTCACCATGGACAAAGACCCAGTACTTC. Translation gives CASSPWTKTQYF. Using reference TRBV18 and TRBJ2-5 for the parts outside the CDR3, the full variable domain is NAGVMQNPRHLVRRRGQEARLRCSPMKGHSHVYWYRQLPEEGLKFMVYLQKENIIDESGMPKERFSAEFPKEGPSILRIQQVVRGDSAAYFCASSPWTKTQYFGPGTRLLVL.

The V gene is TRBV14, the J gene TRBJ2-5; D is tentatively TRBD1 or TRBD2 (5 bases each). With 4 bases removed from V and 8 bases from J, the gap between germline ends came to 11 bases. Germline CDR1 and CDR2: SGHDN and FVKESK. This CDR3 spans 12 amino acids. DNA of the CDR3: TGTGCCAGCAGCCCTGGGGGAGCAACCCAGTACTTC. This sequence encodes CASSPGGATQYF.

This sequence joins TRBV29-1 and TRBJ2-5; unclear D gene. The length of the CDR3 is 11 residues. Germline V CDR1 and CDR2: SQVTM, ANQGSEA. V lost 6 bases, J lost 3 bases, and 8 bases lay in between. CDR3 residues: CSVQPKETQYF. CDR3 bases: TGCAGCGTACAGCCTAAAGAGACCCAGTACTTC.

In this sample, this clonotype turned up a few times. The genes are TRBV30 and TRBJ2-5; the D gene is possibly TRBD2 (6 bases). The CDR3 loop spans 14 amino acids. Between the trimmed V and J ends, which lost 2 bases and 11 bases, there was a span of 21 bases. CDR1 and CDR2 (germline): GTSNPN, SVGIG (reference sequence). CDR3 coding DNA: TGTGCCTGGAGTTGGGACTCTCCGAAACGGGAGCAGTACTTC. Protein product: CAWSWDSPKREQYF.